A single sample gave rise to the 22 T cell receptor beta chains below, sequenced in a study of shared clonotypes between healthy human individuals. TCRdb keeps only in-frame clones here, not all; method: immunoSEQ multiplex PCR. The sample yields under 2,000,000 clones, approximately 95% seen once. CD8 cells regarded as naive lacked CD45RO, were positively chosen for CCR7, and omitted terminally differentiated effector memory CD45RA+ cells. The sample comprised naive CD8+ T cells sorted from blood. The receptors derive from a man aged 18 to 30 in good health.

The chain uses TRBV18 and TRBJ1-2; possibly TRBD1 for D (6 bases). Germline V lookup: CDR1 KGHSH, CDR2 LQKENI. The CDR3 covers 15 residues. The V end lost 0 bases, the J end lost 3 bases, and 11 bases lay between the germline ends. The CDR3 bases are TGTGCCAGCTCACCACCGGGGGGCGCATACTATGGCTACACCTTC. As protein: CASSPPGGAYYGYTF.

CDR3 in DNA: TGTGCCAGCAGCTGGGGGGGGTTGAACGAGCAGTACTTC. Its protein product is CASSWGGLNEQYF. The rearrangement joins TRBV5-4 to TRBJ2-7; 7 nucleotides align to TRBD2. The CDR3 loop spans 13 amino acids. V gave up 3 bases and J gave up 5 bases; unmatched junction bases: 5. CDR1 and CDR2 (germline): SGHNT, YYREEE (reference sequence).

The chain has TRBV28 and TRBJ2-7, with 8 bases identical to TRBD1. The CDR3 runs to 14 residues. The V gene's germline CDR1 is MDHEN and CDR2 SYDVKM. With 6 bases clipped from V and 7 bases from J, the junction kept 11 bases outside the gene matches. The CDR3: CASSPSTGVWEQYF. CDR3 bases: TGTGCCAGCAGCCCATCGACAGGGGTGTGGGAGCAGTACTTC.

This clone was picked up one time. The J gene is TRBJ2-5, the V gene TRBV27; 7 bases line up with TRBD1. After removal of 5 bases from V and 7 bases from J, the junction contained 10 bases not matched to a gene. The CDR3 runs 14 residues. Germline CDR1 reads MNHEY; CDR2 reads SMNVEV (reference sequence). The CDR3 loop reads CASSLRTGWVTQYF. DNA for the CDR3: TGTGCCAGCAGTCTCCGGACAGGCTGGGTGACCCAGTACTTC.

This clone occurred a few times. This same CDR3 is encoded by further DNA sequences in the sample. This chain links TRBV2 with TRBJ1-2; TRBD1 matches at 8 bases. Trimming took 1 base from V and 8 from J; bases not matched to a gene: 3. This CDR3 spans 13 amino acids. Germline V gene data show CDR1 as SNHLY and CDR2 as FYNNEI. The CDR3 DNA follows: TGTGCCAGCAGTGAAGGGACAGGGTACGGCTACACCTTC. Translating it yields CASSEGTGYGYTF.

The chain couples TRBV2 to TRBJ2-6; D may correspond to TRBD1 or TRBD2 (5 bases each). The germline gives CDR1 SNHLY, CDR2 FYNNEI. V gave up 2 bases and J gave up 2 bases, with 13 bases separating them. This CDR3 has 17 residues. The DNA for the CDR3 is TGTGCCAGCAGTGAACCAGGTCTGGGGGCTGGGGCCAACGTCCTGACTTTC. This gives the protein CASSEPGLGAGANVLTF. The variable domain in full, completed from reference TRBV2 and TRBJ2-6, reads EPEVTQTPSHQVTQMGQEVILRCVPISNHLYFYWYRQILGQKVEFLVSFYNNEISEKSEIFDDQFSVERPDGSNFTLKIRSTKLEDSAMYFCASSEPGLGAGANVLTFGAGSRLTVL.

The chain couples TRBV4-2 to TRBJ2-1, with 11 bases matching TRBD2. The germline CDR1 and CDR2 sequences are LGHNA and YNFKEQ. There are 16 residues in the CDR3. Trimming removed 1 base from V and 4 bases from J; junction bases left unmatched: 3. CDR3 sequence: CASSQGLAGFYNEQFF. The DNA of the CDR3 is TGTGCCAGCAGCCAAGGACTAGCGGGGTTTTACAATGAGCAGTTCTTC.

Details on this clone: Other DNA sequences in the sample encode the same CDR3. The chain employs TRBV30 and TRBJ1-5; D ambiguous. Germline values: CDR1 GTSNPN, CDR2 SVGIG (reference sequence). The CDR3 loop spans 13 amino acids. The V and J ends lost 0 bases and 1 base respectively, with 4 bases between them. In DNA, the CDR3 is TGTGCCTGGAGTGTACTAAGCAATCAGCCCCAGCATTTT. Translating gives CAWSVLSNQPQHF.

The V call is TRBV30, the J call TRBJ2-1; tentative D call: TRBD2 (5 bases). The CDR3 runs 14 residues. V lost 7 bases and J 0 bases, leaving 13 bases between the germline ends. Germline V gene lookup returns CDR1 GTSNPN and CDR2 SVGIG (reference sequence). CDR3 bases: TGTGCCTCCACGGACTCCGTCTCCTACAATGAGCAGTTCTTC. Its translation is CASTDSVSYNEQFF.

The rearrangement uses TRBV13 and TRBJ2-3, with D possibly TRBD2 on 7 matching bases. Per germline, CDR1 PRHDT and CDR2 FYEKMQ (reference sequence). CDR3 length: 14 amino acids. Trimming stripped 3 bases from V and 5 bases from J, with 12 bases between. Here the CDR3 DNA reads TGTGCCAGCAGCTTTTTAGGGGGGGAAGATACGCAGTATTTT. Translated, it gives CASSFLGGEDTQYF.

This chain uses TRBV13 with TRBJ2-2; perhaps TRBD2 as D (5 bases). There are 14 residues in the CDR3. V lost 4 bases to trimming and J lost 3 bases, with 9 bases between them. Per the germline V gene, CDR1 is PRHDT and CDR2 is FYEKMQ (reference sequence). The CDR3 sequence is CASSYREYTGELFF. CDR3 in DNA: TGTGCCAGCAGCTATAGGGAGTACACCGGGGAGCTGTTTTTT.

The chain employs TRBV7-9 and TRBJ2-2, with TRBD2 as a possible D gene (6 bases). Germline CDR1 and CDR2: SEHNR and FQNEAQ (reference sequence). V lost 4 bases and J lost 5, with 17 bases in between. The CDR3 runs to 16 residues. In DNA, the CDR3 is TGTGCCAGCAGCTCTCGGTGGAGGGCTGAAACCGGGGAGCTGTTTTTT. It codes for CASSSRWRAETGELFF.

The chain is built from TRBV29-1 and TRBJ1-2, with 12 bases identical to TRBD1. Germline CDR1 and CDR2: SQVTM and ANQGSEA. The CDR3 spans 16 residues. Germline trimming cut 6 bases from V and 4 bases from J; bases unmatched to any gene: 12. The CDR3 protein is CSVPGTGGSVTYGYTF. CDR3 coding DNA: TGCAGCGTGCCGGGGACAGGGGGCTCCGTTACCTATGGCTACACCTTC.

The chain links TRBV6-1 to TRBJ2-2, with 8 nucleotides matching TRBD1. The germline V gene encodes CDR1 MNHNS and CDR2 SASEGT. The CDR3 has 14 residues. J lost 3 bases, V lost 4 bases, and 1 base had no gene match. The CDR3 loop reads CASSVGQDTGELFF. DNA of the CDR3: TGTGCCAGCAGTGTGGGACAGGACACCGGGGAGCTGTTTTTT.

The rearrangement uses TRBV29-1 and TRBJ1-2, with 7 positions matching TRBD1. With V trimmed by 7 bases and J by 2 bases, 7 bases remained unmatched. The CDR3 loop spans 13 amino acids. The germline gives CDR1 SQVTM, CDR2 ANQGSEA. The CDR3 DNA reads TGCAGCGCCGACGTGGGACAGAACTATGGCTACACCTTC. Its translation is CSADVGQNYGYTF. The full variable domain, in which reference TRBV29-1 and TRBJ1-2 provide the parts outside the CDR3, is SAVISQKPSRDICQRGTSLTIQCQVDSQVTMMFWYRQQPGQSLTLIATANQGSEATYESGFVIDKFPISRPNLTFSTLTVSNMSPEDSSIYLCSADVGQNYGYTFGSGTRLTVV.

The rearrangement links TRBV7-8 to TRBJ2-2; TRBD2 agrees at 12 bases. Per germline, CDR1 SGHVS and CDR2 FQNEAQ. CDR3 length equals 17 residues. V shed 5 bases and J 5 bases; nucleotides not matched to a gene: 9. CDR3 in DNA: TGTGCCAGCAGCCCTCTAGCGGGAGGGCCGGAGACCGGGGAGCTGTTTTTT. Translation gives CASSPLAGGPETGELFF.

The genes are TRBV28 and TRBJ1-2; D uncertain. Germline lookup yields CDR1 MDHEN and CDR2 SYDVKM. V gave up 4 bases and J gave up 0 bases, with 12 bases separating them. This CDR3 has 15 amino acids. CDR3 protein: CASSSLSVTNYGYTF. CDR3 coding DNA: TGTGCCAGCAGTTCATTGTCGGTGACTAACTATGGCTACACCTTC.

The rearrangement joins TRBV6-1 to TRBJ2-7; D is perhaps TRBD2 (6 bases). Germline loops: CDR1 MNHNS, CDR2 SASEGT. V dropped 3 bases and J dropped 3 bases, with 9 bases sitting between them. The CDR3 covers 13 residues. CDR3 residues: CASSERESYEQYF. The CDR3 DNA sequence: TGTGCCAGCAGTGAGCGGGAAAGCTACGAGCAGTACTTC.

The gene calls are TRBV7-9 and TRBJ1-2, with a tentative D call TRBD1 (6 bases). Germline CDR1 and CDR2: SEHNR and FQNEAQ (reference sequence). V was shortened by 3 bases and J by 5 bases, with 22 bases between the two germline ends. The CDR3 contains 17 residues. The CDR3 nucleotides read TGTGCCAGCAGCTTCGGGACACCCTCCCCGGGCTATTATGGCTACACCTTC. Translated: CASSFGTPSPGYYGYTF.

V and J are TRBV4-1 and TRBJ2-1, with 9 positions matching TRBD2. This CDR3 is built from 15 residues. Looked up from germline, CDR1 is MGHRA and CDR2 is YSYEKL. Germline trimming cut 0 bases from V and 10 bases from J; bases unmatched to any gene: 7. This CDR3 reads CASSQDAGLAFEQFF. In DNA form, the CDR3 reads TGCGCCAGCAGCCAAGATGCTGGACTAGCGTTCGAGCAGTTCTTC.

V gene TRBV7-9 combines with J gene TRBJ2-1; 11 bases line up with TRBD2. Losses at the gene ends were 1 base for V and 5 bases for J; bases not matched to a gene: 4. Germline values: CDR1 SEHNR, CDR2 FQNEAQ (reference sequence). The CDR3 sequence is 16 residues long. The CDR3 DNA is TGTGCCAGCAGCTTAGGTAGCGGGGGGGACGACAATGAGCAGTTCTTC. Translation gives CASSLGSGGDDNEQFF.

The chain couples TRBV6-5 to TRBJ1-1; no clear D. Germline CDR1 and CDR2: MNHEY and SVGAGI. This CDR3 contains 14 residues. Trimming removed 8 bases at V and 0 bases at J, with 13 bases between. CDR3 DNA sequence: TGTGCCAGCGCCTCTGCGTACATGAACACTGAAGCTTTCTTT. It translates to CASASAYMNTEAFF.